The 14 T cell receptor beta chains below all came from one sample that was sequenced in a study of PD-1 blockade in classical Hodgkin lymphoma. Produced via immunoSEQ multiplex PCR; TCRdb's table is partial and in-frame only. The data show about 84,000 clones, about nine tenths seen once. With no exception, relapse followed autologous stem cell transplantation in all patients, and brentuximab vedotin exposure varied. Sequencing used peripheral blood mononuclear cells (PBMCs), obtained at baseline. These receptor sequences come from a human donor with classical Hodgkin lymphoma.

There are a few counts of this clone. The rearrangement links TRBV5-5 to TRBJ1-1; D call uncertain. The V gene lost 4 bases and the J gene lost 4 bases, with 11 bases spanning the gap. Germline lookup yields CDR1 SGHKS and CDR2 YYEKEE (reference sequence). There are 13 residues in the CDR3. In DNA form, the CDR3 reads TGTGCCAGCAGCCCCGACGGCTTCACTGAAGCTTTCTTT. Translating gives CASSPDGFTEAFF.

J is TRBJ2-7 and V is TRBV6-6; no definite D call. The V and J ends lost 0 bases and 4 bases respectively, with 10 bases between them. The CDR3 length is 14 residues. CDR1 and CDR2 from the germline V gene are MNHNY and SVGAGI (reference sequence). The DNA of the CDR3 is TGTGCCAGCAGTTACTCGAATTTGGGTTACGAGCAGTACTTC. Translation: CASSYSNLGYEQYF.

In regard to this clone: This sample also contains other DNA sequences that code for the same CDR3. The V and J genes are TRBV19 and TRBJ1-1, with D unresolved. This CDR3 comprises 11 residues. Trimming removed 1 base at V and 7 bases at J, with 4 bases between. Per the germline V gene, CDR1 is LNHDA and CDR2 is SQIVND (reference sequence). The CDR3 DNA reads as TGTGCCAGTAGTATAGGGCTTGAAGCTTTCTTT. It encodes CASSIGLEAFF. Drawing the rest from reference TRBV19 and TRBJ1-1, the complete variable domain is DGGITQSPKYLFRKEGQNVTLSCEQNLNHDAMYWYRQDPGQGLRLIYYSQIVNDFQKGDIAEGYSVSREKKESFPLTVTSAQKNPTAFYLCASSIGLEAFFGQGTRLTVV.

This clone was detected a few times. The J gene is TRBJ1-5, the V gene TRBV6-5, with unresolved D. Germline CDR1 MNHEY, CDR2 SVGAGI. V dropped 8 bases and J dropped 7 bases, with 12 bases sitting between them. The CDR3 has 12 residues. CDR3 DNA: TGTGCCAGCCGATCAGGTTTGCAGCCCCAGCATTTT. Residues: CASRSGLQPQHF.

The V and J genes are TRBV7-9 and TRBJ2-5; 12 nucleotides agree with TRBD2. Germline V lookup: CDR1 SEHNR, CDR2 FQNEAQ (reference sequence). Trimming took 4 bases from V and 5 from J; bases not matched to a gene: 17. This CDR3 is built from 19 residues. As DNA, the CDR3 is TGTGCCAGCAGCTCGCCCTACTCCCTGACTAGCGGGAGTGGTGAGACCCAGTACTTC. Translating gives CASSSPYSLTSGSGETQYF.

The gene calls are TRBV27 and TRBJ2-1; the D gene is possibly TRBD2 (6 bases). Per the germline V gene, CDR1 is MNHEY and CDR2 is SMNVEV (reference sequence). Trimming pared 4 bases from V and 5 bases from J, leaving 30 bases between. The CDR3 sequence is 20 residues long. Here the CDR3 reads CASSSWPKARRGSRDNEQFF. As DNA, the CDR3 is TGTGCCAGCAGTTCCTGGCCGAAGGCGCGGAGGGGCTCCAGGGACAATGAGCAGTTCTTC.

This rearrangement joins TRBV2 to TRBJ2-7; a possible D gene is TRBD2 (5 bases). CDR1 is SNHLY, CDR2 FYNNEI, per germline. The V end was cut by 2 bases, the J end by 2 bases, with 13 bases between. This CDR3 contains 15 residues. The CDR3 here is CASSESSRGPYEQYF. The CDR3 DNA sequence: TGTGCCAGCAGTGAATCGTCTAGAGGGCCCTACGAGCAGTACTTC.

This chain links TRBV12-1 with TRBJ2-2; no check of the table's D call, TRBD2, against the DNA was made. TRBV12-1 is listed as a pseudogene. This CDR3 has 16 residues. The CDR3 bases are TGTGCCAGCAGACCCTGGGGGGAGTGGGGCACCGGGGAGCTGTTTTTT. Protein product: CASRPWGEWGTGELFF.

In this sample, this clone turned up once. The chain links TRBV30 to TRBJ2-5; D gene unclear. CDR3 length: 11 residues. The germline V gene encodes CDR1 GTSNPN and CDR2 SVGIG (reference sequence). Trimming pared 2 bases from V and 5 bases from J, leaving 6 bases between. The CDR3 DNA reads as TGTGCCTGGAGTCGTCGGGAGACCCAGTACTTC. Amino acids: CAWSRRETQYF.

The chain recombines TRBV18 with TRBJ2-7, with 8 bases that match TRBD1. The CDR3 covers 15 residues. The ends lost 2 bases at V and 5 bases at J; junction bases unmatched: 8. Germline V gives CDR1 KGHSH, CDR2 LQKENI. CDR3 sequence: CASSPKLDRAHEQYF. In DNA, the CDR3 is TGTGCCAGCTCACCAAAGCTGGACAGGGCACACGAGCAGTACTTC.

V usage is TRBV2 and J usage is TRBJ2-7, with D possibly TRBD1 on 6 matching bases. V was pared by 3 bases and J by 4 bases, with 13 bases between. In germline, CDR1 is SNHLY, CDR2 FYNNEI. The CDR3 consists of 14 residues. Written as DNA, the CDR3 is TGTGCCAGCAGTGAGGGCAGGGGCGGGTACGAGCAGTACTTC. This sequence encodes CASSEGRGGYEQYF.

This clone was found a few times. The CDR3 reads CASSITGMDERNGKLFF. The CDR3 DNA is TGTGCCAGTAGTATAACCGGGATGGACGAAAGAAACGGAAAACTGTTTTTT. V is TRBV19 and J is TRBJ1-4; no firm D call. Germline V CDR1 and CDR2: LNHDA, SQIVND (reference sequence). The CDR3 totals 17 residues. The germline V and J ends were trimmed by 2 bases and 10 bases, with 23 bases remaining between them.

The chain combines TRBV29-1 with TRBJ2-6, with D unclear. V lost 3 bases to trimming and J lost 0 bases, with 3 bases between them. Germline CDR1 is SQVTM and CDR2 is ANQGSEA. This CDR3 has 13 residues. CDR3 sequence reads: CSVDTSGANVLTF. In DNA form, the CDR3 reads TGCAGCGTTGATACCTCTGGGGCCAACGTCCTGACTTTC. The whole variable domain, remainder taken from reference TRBV29-1 and TRBJ2-6, is SAVISQKPSRDICQRGTSLTIQCQVDSQVTMMFWYRQQPGQSLTLIATANQGSEATYESGFVIDKFPISRPNLTFSTLTVSNMSPEDSSIYLCSVDTSGANVLTFGAGSRLTVL.

The chain employs TRBV4-2 and TRBJ2-6; D gene uncertain. The CDR3 covers 15 residues. The germline gives CDR1 LGHNA, CDR2 YNFKEQ. V was clipped by 0 bases and J by 0 bases, with 3 bases between them. CDR3 in amino acids: CASSQDNSGANVLTF. For the CDR3, the DNA is TGTGCCAGCAGCCAAGACAACTCTGGGGCCAACGTCCTGACTTTC.